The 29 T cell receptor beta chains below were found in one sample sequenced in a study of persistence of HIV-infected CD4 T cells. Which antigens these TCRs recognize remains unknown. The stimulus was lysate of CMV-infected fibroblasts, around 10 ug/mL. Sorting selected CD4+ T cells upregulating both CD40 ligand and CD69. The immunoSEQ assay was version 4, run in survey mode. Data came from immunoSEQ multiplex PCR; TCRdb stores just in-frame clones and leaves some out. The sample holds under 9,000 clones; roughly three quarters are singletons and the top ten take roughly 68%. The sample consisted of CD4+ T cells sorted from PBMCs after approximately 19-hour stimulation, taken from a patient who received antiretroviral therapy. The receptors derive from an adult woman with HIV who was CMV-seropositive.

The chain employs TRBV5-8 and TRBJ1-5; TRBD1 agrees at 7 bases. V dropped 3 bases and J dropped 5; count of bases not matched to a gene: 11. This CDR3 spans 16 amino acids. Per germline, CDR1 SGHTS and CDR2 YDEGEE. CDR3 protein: CASSWGGDSHYQPQHF. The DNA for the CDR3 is TGTGCCAGCAGCTGGGGTGGGGACAGCCACTATCAGCCCCAGCATTTT.

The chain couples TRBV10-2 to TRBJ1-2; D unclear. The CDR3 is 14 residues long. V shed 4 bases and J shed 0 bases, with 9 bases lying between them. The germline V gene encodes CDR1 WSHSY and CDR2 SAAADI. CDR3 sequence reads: CASSASVANYGYTF. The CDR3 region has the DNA TGCGCCAGCAGTGCTTCTGTAGCTAACTATGGCTACACCTTC.

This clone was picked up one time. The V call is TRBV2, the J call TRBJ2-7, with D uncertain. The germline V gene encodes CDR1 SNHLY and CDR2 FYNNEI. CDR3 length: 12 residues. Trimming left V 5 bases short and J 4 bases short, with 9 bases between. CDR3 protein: CASSPGPYEQYF. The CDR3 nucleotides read TGTGCCAGCAGTCCTGGGCCTTACGAGCAGTACTTC.

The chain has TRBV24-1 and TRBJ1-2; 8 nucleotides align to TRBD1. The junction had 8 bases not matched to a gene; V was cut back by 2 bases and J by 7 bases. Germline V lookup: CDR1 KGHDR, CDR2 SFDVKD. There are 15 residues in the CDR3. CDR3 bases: TGTGCCACCAGTGATTCAGGACAGGGTCGGAGTGGCTACACCTTC. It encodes CATSDSGQGRSGYTF.

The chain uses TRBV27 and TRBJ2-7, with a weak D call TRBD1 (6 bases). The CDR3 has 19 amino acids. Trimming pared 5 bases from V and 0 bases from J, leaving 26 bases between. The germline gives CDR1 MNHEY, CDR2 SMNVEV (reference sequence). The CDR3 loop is CASSPTPSNLGGSSYEQYF. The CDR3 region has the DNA TGTGCCAGCAGTCCGACCCCTTCGAACCTAGGGGGAAGCTCCTACGAGCAGTACTTC.

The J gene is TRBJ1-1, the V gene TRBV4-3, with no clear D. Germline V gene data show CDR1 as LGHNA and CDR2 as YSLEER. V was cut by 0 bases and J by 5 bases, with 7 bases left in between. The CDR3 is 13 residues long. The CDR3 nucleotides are TGCGCCAGCAGCCAAGAGGGCCTGACTGAAGCTTTCTTT. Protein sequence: CASSQEGLTEAFF.

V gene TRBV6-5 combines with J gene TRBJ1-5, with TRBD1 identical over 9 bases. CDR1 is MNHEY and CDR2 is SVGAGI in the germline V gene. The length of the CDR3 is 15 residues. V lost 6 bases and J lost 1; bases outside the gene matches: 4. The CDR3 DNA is TGTGCCAGCAGCTTACAGGGGGCGAGCAATCAGCCCCAGCATTTT. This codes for CASSLQGASNQPQHF.

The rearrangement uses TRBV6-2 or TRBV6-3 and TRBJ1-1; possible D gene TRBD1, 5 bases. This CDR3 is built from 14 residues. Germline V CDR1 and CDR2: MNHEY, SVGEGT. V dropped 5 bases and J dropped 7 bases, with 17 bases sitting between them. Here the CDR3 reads CASSHPRGGFEAFF. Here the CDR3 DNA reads TGTGCCAGCAGTCACCCCCGGGGGGGGTTTGAAGCTTTCTTT.

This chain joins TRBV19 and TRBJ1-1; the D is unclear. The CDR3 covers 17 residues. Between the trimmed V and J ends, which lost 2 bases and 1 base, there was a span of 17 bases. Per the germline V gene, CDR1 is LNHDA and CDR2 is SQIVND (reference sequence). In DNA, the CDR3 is TGTGCCAGTAGTATACCCCTCGGGCGCCCTACGAACACTGAAGCTTTCTTT. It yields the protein CASSIPLGRPTNTEAFF.

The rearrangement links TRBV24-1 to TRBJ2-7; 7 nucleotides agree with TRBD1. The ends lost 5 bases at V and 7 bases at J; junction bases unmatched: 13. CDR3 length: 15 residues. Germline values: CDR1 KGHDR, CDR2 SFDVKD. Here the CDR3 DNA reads TGTGCCACCAGTGCCTCCGGGACAGCGTATCAGGAGCAGTACTTC. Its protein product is CATSASGTAYQEQYF.

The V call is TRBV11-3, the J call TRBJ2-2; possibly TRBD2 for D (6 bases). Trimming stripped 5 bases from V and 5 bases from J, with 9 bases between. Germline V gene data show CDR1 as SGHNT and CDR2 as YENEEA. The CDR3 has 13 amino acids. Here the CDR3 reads CASSPGLTGELFF. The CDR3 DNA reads TGTGCCAGCAGCCCAGGACTAACCGGGGAGCTGTTTTTT.

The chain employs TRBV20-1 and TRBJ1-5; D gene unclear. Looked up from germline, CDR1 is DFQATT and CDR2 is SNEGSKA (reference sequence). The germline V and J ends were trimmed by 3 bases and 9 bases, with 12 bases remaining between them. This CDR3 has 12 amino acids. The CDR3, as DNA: TGCAGTGCTAGTCAGAACACTGGGCCCCAGCATTTT. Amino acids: CSASQNTGPQHF.

The CDR3 protein is CASSQRGQENGYTF. In DNA form, the CDR3 reads TGTGCCAGCAGCCAGAGGGGACAGGAAAATGGCTACACCTTC. The chain joins TRBV3-1 (or the pseudogene TRBV3-2) to TRBJ1-2, with 8 bases aligning to TRBD1. Germline CDR1 and CDR2: LGHDT and YNNKEL (reference sequence). V was pared by 3 bases and J by 6 bases, with 6 bases of the junction left unmatched. This CDR3 is 14 amino acids long.

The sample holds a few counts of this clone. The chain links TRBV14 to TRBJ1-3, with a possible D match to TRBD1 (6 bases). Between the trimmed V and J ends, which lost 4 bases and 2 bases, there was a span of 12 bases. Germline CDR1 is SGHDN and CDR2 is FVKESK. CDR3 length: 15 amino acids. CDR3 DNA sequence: TGTGCCAGCAGCCGGAGGGCAGGGGCTGGAAACACCATATATTTT. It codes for CASSRRAGAGNTIYF.

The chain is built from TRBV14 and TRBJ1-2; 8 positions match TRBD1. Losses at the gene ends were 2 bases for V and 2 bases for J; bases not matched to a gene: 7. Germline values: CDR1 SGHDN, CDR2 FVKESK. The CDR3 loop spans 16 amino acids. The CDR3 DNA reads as TGTGCCAGCAGCCAATATGCGGGACAGGCGAACTATGGCTACACCTTC. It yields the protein CASSQYAGQANYGYTF.

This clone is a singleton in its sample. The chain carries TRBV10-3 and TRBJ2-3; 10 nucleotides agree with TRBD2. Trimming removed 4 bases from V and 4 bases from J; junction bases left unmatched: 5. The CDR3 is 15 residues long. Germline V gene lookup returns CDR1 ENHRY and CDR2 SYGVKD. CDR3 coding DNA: TGTGCCATCAGTGGGGCTAGCGGGAGTGCAGATACGCAGTATTTT. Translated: CAISGASGSADTQYF.

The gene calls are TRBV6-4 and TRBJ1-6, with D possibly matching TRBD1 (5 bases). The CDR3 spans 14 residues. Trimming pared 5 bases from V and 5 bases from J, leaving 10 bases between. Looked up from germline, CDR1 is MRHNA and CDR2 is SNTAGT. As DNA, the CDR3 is TGTGCCAGCAGTCGACAGTCAAATAATTCACCCCTCCACTTT. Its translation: CASSRQSNNSPLHF.

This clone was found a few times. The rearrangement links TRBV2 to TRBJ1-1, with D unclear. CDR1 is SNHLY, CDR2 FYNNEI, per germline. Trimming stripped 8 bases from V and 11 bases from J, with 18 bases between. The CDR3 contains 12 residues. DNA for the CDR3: TGTGCCAGCGGAAATTATAATTTCGAGGCTTTCTTT. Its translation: CASGNYNFEAFF.

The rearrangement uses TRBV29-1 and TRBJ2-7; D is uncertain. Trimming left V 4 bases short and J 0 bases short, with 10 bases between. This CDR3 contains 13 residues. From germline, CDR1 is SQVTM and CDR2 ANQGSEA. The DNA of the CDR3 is TGCAGCGTTGGTTCCCGGACCTCCTACGAGCAGTACTTC. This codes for CSVGSRTSYEQYF.

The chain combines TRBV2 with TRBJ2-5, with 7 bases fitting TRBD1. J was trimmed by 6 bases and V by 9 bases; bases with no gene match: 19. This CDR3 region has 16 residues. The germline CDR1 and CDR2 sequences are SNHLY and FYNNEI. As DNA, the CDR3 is TGTGCCAGAACGACAGGGCCCCTTGGTCGGGTAAAGACCCAGTACTTC. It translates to CARTTGPLGRVKTQYF.

CDR3 DNA sequence: TGTGCCAGCAGCCCCGGACCGGGAAGGGGGTATGGCTACACCTTC. This encodes CASSPGPGRGYGYTF. The V gene is TRBV7-2, the J gene TRBJ1-2; D is possibly TRBD1 (6 bases). Germline V gene lookup returns CDR1 SGHTA and CDR2 FQGNSA. V lost 5 bases, J lost 5 bases, and 18 bases lay in between. The CDR3 sequence is 15 residues long.

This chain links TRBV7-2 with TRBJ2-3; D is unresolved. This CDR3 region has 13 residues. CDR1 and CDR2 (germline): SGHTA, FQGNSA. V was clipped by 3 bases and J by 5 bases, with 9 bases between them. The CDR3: CASSFADGDTQYF. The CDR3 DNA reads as TGTGCCAGCAGCTTCGCTGATGGAGATACGCAGTATTTT.

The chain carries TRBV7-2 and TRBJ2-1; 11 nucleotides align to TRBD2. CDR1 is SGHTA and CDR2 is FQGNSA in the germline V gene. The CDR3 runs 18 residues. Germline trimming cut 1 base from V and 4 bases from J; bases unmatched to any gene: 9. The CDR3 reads CASSLGPPGLAEYNEQFF. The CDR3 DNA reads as TGTGCCAGCAGCTTAGGCCCGCCGGGACTAGCGGAATACAATGAGCAGTTCTTC.

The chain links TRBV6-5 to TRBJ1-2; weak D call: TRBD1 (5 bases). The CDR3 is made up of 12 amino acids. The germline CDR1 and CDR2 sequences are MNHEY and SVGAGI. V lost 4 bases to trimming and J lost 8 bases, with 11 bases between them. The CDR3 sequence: CASSWSGRGYTF. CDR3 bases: TGTGCCAGCAGTTGGTCGGGACGCGGCTACACCTTC.

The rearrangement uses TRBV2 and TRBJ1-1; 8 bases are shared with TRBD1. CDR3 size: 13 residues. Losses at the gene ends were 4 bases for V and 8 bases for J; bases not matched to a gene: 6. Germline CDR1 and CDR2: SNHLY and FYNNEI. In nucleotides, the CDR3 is TGTGCCAGCAGTGGGGGCAGGGGGCGGGAAGCTTTCTTT. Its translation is CASSGGRGREAFF.

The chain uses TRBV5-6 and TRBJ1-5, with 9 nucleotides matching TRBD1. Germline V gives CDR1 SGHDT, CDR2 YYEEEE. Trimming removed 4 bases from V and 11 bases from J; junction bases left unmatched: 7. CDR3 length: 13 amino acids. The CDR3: CASSLDRGRSQHF. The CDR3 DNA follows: TGTGCCAGCAGCCTTGACAGGGGGAGGTCCCAGCATTTT. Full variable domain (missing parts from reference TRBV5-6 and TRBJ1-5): DAGVTQSPTHLIKTRGQQVTLRCSPKSGHDTVSWYQQALGQGPQFIFQYYEEEERQRGNFPDRFSGHQFPNYSSELNVNALLLGDSALYLCASSLDRGRSQHFGDGTRLSIL.

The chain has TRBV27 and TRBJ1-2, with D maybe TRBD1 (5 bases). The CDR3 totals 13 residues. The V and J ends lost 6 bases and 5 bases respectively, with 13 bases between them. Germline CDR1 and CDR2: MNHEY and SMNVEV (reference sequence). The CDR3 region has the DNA TGTGCCAGCAGACCGCCCACAGGTTATGGCTACACCTTC. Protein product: CASRPPTGYGYTF.

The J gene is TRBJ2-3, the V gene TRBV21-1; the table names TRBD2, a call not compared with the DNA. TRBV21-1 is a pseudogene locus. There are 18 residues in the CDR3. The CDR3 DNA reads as TGTGCCAGCAACCCACCCCGTCACTCCCTCTCTAGCACAGATACGCAGTATTTT. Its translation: CASNPPRHSLSSTDTQYF.

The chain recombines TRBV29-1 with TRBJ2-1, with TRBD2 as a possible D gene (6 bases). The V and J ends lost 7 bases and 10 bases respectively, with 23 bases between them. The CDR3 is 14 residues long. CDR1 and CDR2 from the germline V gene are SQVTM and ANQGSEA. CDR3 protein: CSAKLAGGVGEQFF. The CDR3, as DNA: TGCAGCGCCAAACTAGCAGGCGGGGTCGGGGAGCAGTTCTTC.